The 14 T cell receptor beta chains reported below all come from one sample, sequenced in a study of a mutant IDH1 vaccine in newly diagnosed glioma. The time point: week 11, during vaccination. The investigators gave 300 ug of mutant IDH1 20-mer peptide in each vaccine dose, together with topical imiquimod. Their specific antigens are unknown. The method was immunoSEQ multiplex PCR; TCRdb's version includes in-frame clones alone and lacks a portion of them. Here the sample spans more than 55,000 clones, roughly 80% being singletons. The starting material was PBMCs, obtained from a glioma patient whose treatment included an IDH1 peptide vaccine. The receptors derive from a man between 25 and 39 years old with glioma.

This clone turned up a few times. The chain couples TRBV20-1 to TRBJ1-2; D unclear. The CDR3 has 11 amino acids. With 4 bases removed from V and 4 bases from J, the gap between germline ends came to 7 bases. Germline V gene lookup returns CDR1 DFQATT and CDR2 SNEGSKA (reference sequence). The CDR3 nucleotides read TGCAGTGCTATGGGCGGCTATGGCTACACCTTC. It codes for CSAMGGYGYTF.

This chain links TRBV29-1 with TRBJ2-5; D is ambiguous. The ends were cut back, 7 bases at V and 5 bases at J, with 20 bases in the middle. The CDR3 extends over 14 amino acids. From germline, CDR1 is SQVTM and CDR2 ANQGSEA. The CDR3 bases are TGCAGCGCGAAAGGACCGCTTACCAAGGAGACCCAGTACTTC. This sequence encodes CSAKGPLTKETQYF.

This clone was counted only a few times. The J gene is TRBJ1-4, the V gene TRBV2; tentative D call: TRBD1 (6 bases). With 3 bases removed from V and 2 bases from J, the gap between germline ends came to 13 bases. This CDR3 has 16 residues. From germline, CDR1 is SNHLY and CDR2 FYNNEI. CDR3 sequence: CASSEVQGKTNEKLFF. DNA for the CDR3: TGTGCCAGCAGTGAGGTACAGGGAAAGACTAATGAAAAACTGTTTTTT.

The chain couples TRBV7-2 to TRBJ1-2; no clear D gene. The CDR3 has 13 residues. The V gene lost 5 bases and the J gene lost 2 bases, with 9 bases spanning the gap. In germline, CDR1 is SGHTA, CDR2 FQGNSA. The CDR3 nucleotides read TGTGCCAGCAGCCTGGACGGCAACTATGGCTACACCTTC. Protein sequence: CASSLDGNYGYTF.

The chain links TRBV7-6 to TRBJ2-3, with 9 positions matching TRBD1. The CDR3 length is 15 residues. The trim removed 5 bases at V and 1 base at J, leaving 4 bases unmatched. Germline-derived CDR1 and CDR2 are SGHVS and FNYEAQ. The CDR3 is CASSPRTGGTDTQYF. The CDR3 nucleotides read TGTGCCAGCAGCCCAAGGACAGGGGGCACAGATACGCAGTATTTT.

The V and J genes are TRBV7-6 and TRBJ2-1, with D uncertain. Trimming pared 2 bases from V and 1 base from J, leaving 3 bases between. The CDR3 extends over 13 amino acids. CDR1 and CDR2 from the germline V gene are SGHVS and FNYEAQ. DNA for the CDR3: TGTGCCAGCAGCTTAAATTCCTACAATGAGCAGTTCTTC. This sequence encodes CASSLNSYNEQFF.

J is TRBJ2-1 and V is TRBV7-2, with D possibly TRBD2 on 5 matching bases. CDR1 is SGHTA and CDR2 is FQGNSA in the germline V gene. This CDR3 is built from 15 residues. Trimming cost V 7 bases and J 0 bases, with 13 bases left between them. CDR3 residues: CASTVALLSYNEQFF. The CDR3 region has the DNA TGTGCCAGCACCGTAGCGCTCCTCTCCTACAATGAGCAGTTCTTC.

This clone was seen a single time. The chain joins TRBV11-2 to TRBJ2-3; no firm D call. Germline CDR1 SGHAT, CDR2 FQNNGV. V lost 6 bases, J lost 0 bases, and 16 bases lay in between. The CDR3 is 16 residues long. The CDR3 region has the DNA TGTGCCAGCAGTTCAGTTAGGAGTGGTAGCACAGATACGCAGTATTTT. This translates into CASSSVRSGSTDTQYF.

The CDR3 DNA reads as TGTGCCAGCAGCCAAGCCGTAAACAGGGATGGAAACACCATATATTTT. Protein: CASSQAVNRDGNTIYF. The J gene is TRBJ1-3, the V gene TRBV5-4; possibly TRBD1 for D (6 bases). The V and J ends lost 4 bases and 3 bases respectively, with 17 bases between them. In germline, CDR1 is SGHNT, CDR2 YYREEE (reference sequence). This CDR3 is built from 16 residues.

The chain carries TRBV7-7 and TRBJ2-5; 8 bases map to TRBD2. Germline V gene data show CDR1 as SSHAT and CDR2 as FNYEAQ (reference sequence). The CDR3 spans 15 residues. The V segment lost 5 bases and the J segment 5 bases; nucleotides outside the gene matches: 10. The CDR3 reads CASSRISGGIETQYF. The CDR3 DNA reads TGTGCCAGCAGCCGGATATCGGGGGGGATTGAGACCCAGTACTTC. Full variable domain (rest looked up from reference TRBV7-7 and TRBJ2-5): GAGVSQSPRYKVTKRGQDVTLRCDPISSHATLYWYQQALGQGPEFLTYFNYEAQPDKSGLPSDRFSAERPEGSISTLTIQRTEQRDSAMYRCASSRISGGIETQYFGPGTRLLVL.

The CDR3 region is CASSWRGPNEKLFF. In nucleotides, the CDR3 is TGTGCCAGCAGCTGGAGGGGGCCTAATGAAAAACTGTTTTTT. The V call is TRBV14, the J call TRBJ1-4; 7 bases map to TRBD1. V lost 5 bases to trimming and J lost 3 bases; unmatched junction nucleotides: 3. The CDR3 covers 14 residues. The germline V gene encodes CDR1 SGHDN and CDR2 FVKESK.

CDR3 DNA sequence: TGTGCCAACCCCGAGACGCGGCTGCGCAATCAGCCCCAGCATTTT. It yields the protein CANPETRLRNQPQHF. The chain combines TRBV21-1 with TRBJ1-5. TRBV21-1 is labeled a pseudogene. The CDR3 is made up of 15 amino acids.

This chain uses TRBV10-3 with TRBJ1-2, with 8 bases that match TRBD1. V was pared by 9 bases and J by 5 bases, with 8 bases of the junction left unmatched. Germline loops: CDR1 ENHRY, CDR2 SYGVKD. The CDR3 covers 13 residues. This CDR3 is CAIQGAQKYGYTF. CDR3 nucleotide sequence: TGTGCCATTCAGGGGGCGCAGAAATATGGCTACACCTTC.

The V and J genes are TRBV7-8 and TRBJ2-7, with 8 bases fitting TRBD2. CDR1 is SGHVS, CDR2 FQNEAQ, per germline. This CDR3 is 14 amino acids long. Germline trimming cut 1 base from V and 5 bases from J; bases unmatched to any gene: 4. The CDR3 sequence is CASSLGGGSNEQYF. The CDR3 coding sequence is TGTGCCAGCAGCTTAGGCGGGGGGTCCAACGAGCAGTACTTC.